This T cell receptor beta chain was sequenced during a study of cytomegalovirus exposure and HLA in healthy donors. Vbeta (60) and Jbeta (13) primers were used in the PCR. The data were produced by immunoSEQ multiplex PCR, yet TCRdb's version contains in-frame clones alone and is incomplete. The data hold about 250,000 clones, with more than 70% observed a single time. In regard to this clone: Its specificity is unknown.

The V segment lost 5 bases and the J segment 3 bases; nucleotides outside the gene matches: 5. CDR1 is SGHNT and CDR2 is YYREEE in the germline V gene (reference sequence). The CDR3 contains 14 residues. Study-wide findings and caveats: The availability of immune exposure information extended only to CMV serostatus.

The TCR was taken from a boy between 5 and 17 years old in good health and CMV-seronegative. This chain connects TRBV5-4 to TRBJ2-7, with 10 bases lining up with TRBD1. The sample comprised PBMCs. DNA for the CDR3: TGTGCCAGCAGTCCCGGGACAGGGGTCTACGAGCAGTACTTC. Amino acid sequence: CASSPGTGVYEQYF.